A selection of T cell receptor beta chains follows, all from one sample in a study of cytomegalovirus exposure and HLA in healthy donors. Sequencing was performed with immunoSEQ multiplex PCR; in TCRdb, only in-frame clones are kept and a portion is missing. The profile shows about 140,000 clones, roughly 80% of them singletons. What was sequenced was PBMCs. These receptors were taken from a female donor in good health and CMV-seronegative. Both conserved end residues are part of each CDR3. The order of the fields is clone size, J gene, D gene, V gene, CDR3 DNA, CDR3 protein. The D gene is left open where the match is weak. Some rows have no size entry. The others give once, few or many, or a class for an expanded clone.

>-|TRBJ2-4|-|TRBV2
TGTGCCAGCAGTGACAGGCTAGCCAAAAACATTCAGTACTTC
CASSDRLAKNIQYF
>-|TRBJ1-6|TRBD1|TRBV5-1
TGCGCCAGCAGCTACGGACAGGGAGATAATTCACCCCTCCACTTT
CASSYGQGDNSPLHF
>-|TRBJ1-2|TRBD1|TRBV30
TGTGCCTGGAGTCCGGGACAGGGGGGACTCTATGGCTACACCTTC
CAWSPGQGGLYGYTF
>-|TRBJ1-1|-|TRBV28
TGTGCCAGCAGCCAACTATCAGGGGAGGGCTCTGAAGCTTTCTTT
CASSQLSGEGSEAFF
>-|TRBJ1-5|TRBD1|TRBV5-1
TGCGCCAGCAGTTTGACAGGGGGCCAAAATCAGCCCCAGCATTTT
CASSLTGGQNQPQHF
>few|TRBJ1-2|-|TRBV7-2
TGTGCCAGCAGCTCATCTCGGGAAGGCTACACCTTC
CASSSSREGYTF
>-|TRBJ2-3|TRBD2|TRBV11-3
TGTGCCAGCAGTAATCTGCGCGGGAGGGTTTTAGATACGCAGTATTTT
CASSNLRGRVLDTQYF
>few|TRBJ1-2|TRBD1|TRBV7-3
TGTGCCAGCAGCCCACACACGTGGGACAGGGAGTCCTATGGCTACACCTTC
CASSPHTWDRESYGYTF
>-|TRBJ2-7|-|TRBV21-1
TGTGCCAGCAGCAAAGGACGGGGTGGGGGCGCCTACGAGCAGTACTTC
CASSKGRGGGAYEQYF
>few|TRBJ1-1|TRBD1|TRBV5-1
TGCGCCAGCAGCACCCCGGACAGGAGGAACACTGAAGCTTTCTTT
CASSTPDRRNTEAFF
>-|TRBJ1-6|-|TRBV9
TGTGCCAGCAGCCCGTCCGGGACAACTTCCAGCTCCTATAATTCACCCCTCCACTTT
CASSPSGTTSSSYNSPLHF
>-|TRBJ2-3|TRBD2|TRBV2
TGTGCCACAGGACTAGCGGAGGCTACGCAGTATTTT
CATGLAEATQYF
>-|TRBJ1-2|TRBD1|TRBV6-5
TGTGCCAGCAGTCGGGAACAGGGGGCGCCTCCTGGCTACACCTTC
CASSREQGAPPGYTF
>-|TRBJ2-7|-|TRBV5-1
TGCGCCAGCAGCTTCGGAGGGGCCTCCTACGAGCAGTACTTC
CASSFGGASYEQYF
>-|TRBJ2-3|-|TRBV6-4
TGTGCCAGCAGTGGTGGGGGGGCCCCAGATACGCAGTATTTT
CASSGGGAPDTQYF
>-|TRBJ1-2|-|TRBV7-9
TGTGCCAGCAGCTTAGACAGGGACAGCTACACCTTC
CASSLDRDSYTF
>few|TRBJ1-1|-|TRBV28
TGTGCCAGCAGTTTACCCCCAGGGGATACTGAAGCTTTCTTT
CASSLPPGDTEAFF
>-|TRBJ2-7|TRBD1|TRBV19
TGTGCCAGTAGTATTAAGCTGTTTTCGGGACAGGGTTATCCCTACGAGCAGTACTTC
CASSIKLFSGQGYPYEQYF
>-|TRBJ1-2|TRBD1|TRBV6-1
TGTGCCAGCAGTGAAGGGACAGGGGGCGACTATGGCTACACCTTC
CASSEGTGGDYGYTF
>-|TRBJ1-2|TRBD1|TRBV6-6
TGTGCCAGCACCAATTCGGGACAGCTAAACTATGGCTACACCTTC
CASTNSGQLNYGYTF
>-|TRBJ2-7|-|TRBV19
TGTGCCAGTAGGGACAGAGGAGCCTACGAGCAGTACTTC
CASRDRGAYEQYF
>-|TRBJ2-5|TRBD2|TRBV6-6
TGTGCCAGCAACCTAGCGGGGCAAGAGACCCAGTACTTC
CASNLAGQETQYF
>-|TRBJ1-2|-|TRBV27
TGTGCCAGCAGGGCGGCGGGGGTGGTGGGTGGCTACACCTTC
CASRAAGVVGGYTF
>-|TRBJ1-3|TRBD1|TRBV6-1
TGTGCCAGCAGTCGGGACAGGGCAGGGGGAAACACCATATATTTT
CASSRDRAGGNTIYF
>-|TRBJ1-2|-|TRBV28
TGTGCCAGCAGTTTAAGGGGGGGGCGCGATTATGGCTACACCTTC
CASSLRGGRDYGYTF
>few|TRBJ2-5|TRBD1|TRBV5-1
TGCGCCAGCAGCCCCTCCGGGACAGGGGGACAGGAGACCCAGTACTTC
CASSPSGTGGQETQYF
>-|TRBJ1-1|TRBD1|TRBV6-6
TGTGCCAGCAGTTACTCGGCGGGACAGAGAGAAGCTTTCTTT
CASSYSAGQREAFF
>-|TRBJ2-2|TRBD2|TRBV30
TGTGCCTGGAGTAGGAGCGGGAGAGCGGGCACCGGGGAGCTGTTTTTT
CAWSRSGRAGTGELFF
>-|TRBJ2-2|-|TRBV12-5
TGTGCTAGTGGTTTGGGGTTACTAGTGACCGGGGAGCTGTTTTTT
CASGLGLLVTGELFF
>-|TRBJ2-5|TRBD2|TRBV5-4
TGTGCCAGCAGCTTGGGGCTAGCGGGCAACCAAGAGACCCAGTACTTC
CASSLGLAGNQETQYF
>once|TRBJ1-1|TRBD1|TRBV9
TGTGCCAGCAGCCAAACCGGACAGGTCGAAGCTTTCTTT
CASSQTGQVEAFF
>-|TRBJ2-2|TRBD2|TRBV9
TGTGCCAGCAGCGATAGCGGGAGGCCCCCCGGGGAGCTGTTTTTT
CASSDSGRPPGELFF
>-|TRBJ1-1|-|TRBV5-5
TGTGCCAGCAGCCTTCGACAGGTCGGCACTGAAGCTTTCTTT
CASSLRQVGTEAFF
>-|TRBJ2-1|TRBD2|TRBV5-1
TGCGCCAGCAGCTTCGGACTAGCGAACTACAATGAGCAGTTCTTC
CASSFGLANYNEQFF
>-|TRBJ2-7|-|TRBV7-9
TGTGCCAGCAGCTTAGATGTGCGGACCTACGAGCAGTACTTC
CASSLDVRTYEQYF
>few|TRBJ2-7|-|TRBV21-1
TGTGCCAGCAGCTCAGGACAAGTCTACGAGCAGTACTTC
CASSSGQVYEQYF